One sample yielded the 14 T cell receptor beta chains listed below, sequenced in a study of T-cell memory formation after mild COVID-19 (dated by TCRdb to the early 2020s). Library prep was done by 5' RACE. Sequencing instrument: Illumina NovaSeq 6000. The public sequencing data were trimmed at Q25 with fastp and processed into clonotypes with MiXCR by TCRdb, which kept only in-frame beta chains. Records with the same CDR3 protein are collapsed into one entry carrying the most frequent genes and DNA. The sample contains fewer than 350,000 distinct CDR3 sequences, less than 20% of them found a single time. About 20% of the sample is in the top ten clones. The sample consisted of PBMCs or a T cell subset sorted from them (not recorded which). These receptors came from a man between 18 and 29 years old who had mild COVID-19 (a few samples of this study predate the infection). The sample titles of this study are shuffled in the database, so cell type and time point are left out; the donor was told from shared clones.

The CDR3 reads CASSQDKGGAAEAFF. The CDR3, as DNA: TGCGCCAGCAGCCAAGATAAAGGGGGCGCAGCTGAAGCTTTCTTT. V is TRBV4-3 and J is TRBJ1-1; 7 bases agree with TRBD1. Trimming cost V 0 bases and J 6 bases; bases outside gene matches: 7. The CDR3 is 15 residues long. From germline, CDR1 is LGHNA and CDR2 YSLEER.

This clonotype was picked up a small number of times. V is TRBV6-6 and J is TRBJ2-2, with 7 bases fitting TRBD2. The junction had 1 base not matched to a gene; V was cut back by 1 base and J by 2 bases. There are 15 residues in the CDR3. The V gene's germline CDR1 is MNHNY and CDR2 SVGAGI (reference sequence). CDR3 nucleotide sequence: TGTGCCAGCAGTTACTGGGAGGGAAACACCGGGGAGCTGTTTTTT. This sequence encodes CASSYWEGNTGELFF.

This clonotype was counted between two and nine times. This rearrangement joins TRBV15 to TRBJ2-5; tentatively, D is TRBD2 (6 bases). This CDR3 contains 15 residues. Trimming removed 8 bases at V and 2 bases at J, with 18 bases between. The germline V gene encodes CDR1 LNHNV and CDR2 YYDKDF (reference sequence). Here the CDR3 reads CATQRTPGLQETQYF. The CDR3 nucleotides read TGTGCCACCCAAAGGACGCCGGGACTTCAAGAGACCCAGTACTTC.

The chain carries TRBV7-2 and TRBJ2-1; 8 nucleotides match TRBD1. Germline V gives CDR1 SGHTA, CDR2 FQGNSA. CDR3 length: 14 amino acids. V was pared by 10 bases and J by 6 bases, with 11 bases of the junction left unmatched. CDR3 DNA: TGTGCCACGAAGGCCGGGACAGGATTCAATGAGCAGTTCTTC. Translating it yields CATKAGTGFNEQFF. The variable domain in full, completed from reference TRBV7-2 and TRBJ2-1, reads GAGVSQSPSNKVTEKGKDVELRCDPISGHTALYWYRQSLGQGLEFLIYFQGNSAPDKSGLPSDRFSAERTGGSVSTLTIQRTQQEDSAVYLCATKAGTGFNEQFFGPGTRLTVL.

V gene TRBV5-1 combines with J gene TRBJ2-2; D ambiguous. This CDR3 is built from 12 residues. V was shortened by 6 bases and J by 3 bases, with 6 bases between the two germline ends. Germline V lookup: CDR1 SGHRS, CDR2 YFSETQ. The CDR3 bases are TGCGCCAGCAAGGTGGACACCGGGGAGCTGTTTTTT. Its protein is CASKVDTGELFF.

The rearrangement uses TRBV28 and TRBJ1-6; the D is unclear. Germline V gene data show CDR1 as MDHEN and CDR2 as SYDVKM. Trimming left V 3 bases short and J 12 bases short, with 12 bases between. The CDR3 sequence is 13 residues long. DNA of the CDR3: TGTGCCAGCAGTTTCGGCGGGGATCTACCCCTCCACTTT. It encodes CASSFGGDLPLHF.

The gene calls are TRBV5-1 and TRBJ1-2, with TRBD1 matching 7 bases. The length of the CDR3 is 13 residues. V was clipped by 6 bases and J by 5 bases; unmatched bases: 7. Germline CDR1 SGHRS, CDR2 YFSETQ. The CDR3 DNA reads TGCGCCAGCATGGTTCCAGGGGGATATGGCTACACCTTC. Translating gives CASMVPGGYGYTF. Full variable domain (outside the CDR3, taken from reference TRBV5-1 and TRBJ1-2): KAGVTQTPRYLIKTRGQQVTLSCSPISGHRSVSWYQQTPGQGLQFLFEYFSETQRNKGNFPGRFSGRQFSNSRSEMNVSTLELGDSALYLCASMVPGGYGYTFGSGTRLTVV.

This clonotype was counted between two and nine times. In DNA form, the CDR3 reads TGTGCCAGCAGCCCAGGGATTCGGAACACCATATATTTT. It specifies CASSPGIRNTIYF. The V call is TRBV27, the J call TRBJ1-3; a weak D match, TRBD1 (5 bases). The CDR3 length is 13 residues. V lost 6 bases to trimming and J lost 7 bases, with 13 bases between them. In germline, CDR1 is MNHEY, CDR2 SMNVEV (reference sequence).

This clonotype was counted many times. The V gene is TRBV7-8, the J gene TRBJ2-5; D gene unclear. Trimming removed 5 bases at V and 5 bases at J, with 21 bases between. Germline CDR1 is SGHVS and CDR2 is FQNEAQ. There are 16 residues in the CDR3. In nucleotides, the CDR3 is TGTGCCAGCAGCCCAAGGGTGGCCGCAACCGGTGAGACCCAGTACTTC. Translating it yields CASSPRVAATGETQYF.

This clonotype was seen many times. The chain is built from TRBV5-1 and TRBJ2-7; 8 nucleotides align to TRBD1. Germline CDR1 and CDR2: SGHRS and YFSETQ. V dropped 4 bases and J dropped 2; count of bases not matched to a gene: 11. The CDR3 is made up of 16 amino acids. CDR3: CASSARTGQYTYEQYF. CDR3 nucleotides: TGCGCCAGCAGCGCCCGGACAGGGCAATACACCTACGAGCAGTACTTC.

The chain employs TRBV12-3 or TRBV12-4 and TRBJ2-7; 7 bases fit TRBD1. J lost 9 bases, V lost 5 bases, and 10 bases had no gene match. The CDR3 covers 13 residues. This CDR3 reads CASSTDRAQRQYV. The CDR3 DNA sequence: TGTGCCAGCAGTACCGACAGGGCCCAACGGCAGTACGTC.

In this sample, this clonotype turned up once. This chain's CDR3 is CASSALAGDEQYV. DNA of the CDR3: TGCGCCAGCAGTGCACTAGCGGGAGATGAGCAGTACGTC. The V and J genes are TRBV10-2 and TRBJ2-7, with TRBD2 matching over 11 bases. This CDR3 comprises 13 residues. V lost 4 bases, J lost 7 bases, and 3 bases stayed unmatched. From germline, CDR1 is WSHSY and CDR2 SAAADI.

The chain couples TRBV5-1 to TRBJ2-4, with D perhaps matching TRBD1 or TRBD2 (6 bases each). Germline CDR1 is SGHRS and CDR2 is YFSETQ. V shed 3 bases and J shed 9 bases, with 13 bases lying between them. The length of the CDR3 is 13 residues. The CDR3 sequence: CASSSEGEIIQYF. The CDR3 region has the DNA TGCGCCAGCAGCTCGGAGGGGGAAATCATTCAGTACTTC.

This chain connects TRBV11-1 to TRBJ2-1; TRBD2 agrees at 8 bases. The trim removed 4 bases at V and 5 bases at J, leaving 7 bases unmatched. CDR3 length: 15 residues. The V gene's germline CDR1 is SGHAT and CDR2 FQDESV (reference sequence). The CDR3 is CASSSFTSGHNEQFF. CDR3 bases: TGTGCCAGCAGCTCATTCACTAGCGGACACAATGAGCAGTTCTTC.